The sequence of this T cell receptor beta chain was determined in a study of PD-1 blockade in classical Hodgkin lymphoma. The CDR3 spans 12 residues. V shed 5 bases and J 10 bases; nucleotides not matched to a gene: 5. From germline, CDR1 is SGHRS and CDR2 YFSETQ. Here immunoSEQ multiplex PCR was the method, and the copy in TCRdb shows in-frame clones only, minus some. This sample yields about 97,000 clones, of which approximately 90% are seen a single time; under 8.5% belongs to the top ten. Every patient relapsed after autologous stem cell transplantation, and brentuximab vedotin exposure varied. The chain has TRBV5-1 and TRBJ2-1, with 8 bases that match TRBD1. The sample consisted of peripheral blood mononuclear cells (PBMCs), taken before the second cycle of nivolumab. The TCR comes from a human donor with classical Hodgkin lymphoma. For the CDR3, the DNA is TGCGCCAGCAGGACAGGGGTGAAGGAGCAGTTCTTC. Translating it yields CASRTGVKEQFF.